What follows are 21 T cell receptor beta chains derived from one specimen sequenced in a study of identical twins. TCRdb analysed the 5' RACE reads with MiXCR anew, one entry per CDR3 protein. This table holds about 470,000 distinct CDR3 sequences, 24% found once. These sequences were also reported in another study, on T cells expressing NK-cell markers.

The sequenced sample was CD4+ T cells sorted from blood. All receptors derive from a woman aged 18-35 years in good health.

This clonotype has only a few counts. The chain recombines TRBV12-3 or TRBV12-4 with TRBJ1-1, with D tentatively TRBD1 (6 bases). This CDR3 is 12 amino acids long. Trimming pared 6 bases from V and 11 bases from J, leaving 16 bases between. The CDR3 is CASRPRGRGAFF. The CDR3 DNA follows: TGTGCCAGCAGACCCCGGGGGCGGGGGGCTTTCTTT.

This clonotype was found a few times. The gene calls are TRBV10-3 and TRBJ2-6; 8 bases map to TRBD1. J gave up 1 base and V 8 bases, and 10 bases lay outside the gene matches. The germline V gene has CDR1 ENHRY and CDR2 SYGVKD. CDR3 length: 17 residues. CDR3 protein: CAISEGTGVSGANVLTF. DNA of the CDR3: TGTGCCATCTCTGAAGGGACAGGAGTATCTGGGGCCAACGTCCTGACTTTC.

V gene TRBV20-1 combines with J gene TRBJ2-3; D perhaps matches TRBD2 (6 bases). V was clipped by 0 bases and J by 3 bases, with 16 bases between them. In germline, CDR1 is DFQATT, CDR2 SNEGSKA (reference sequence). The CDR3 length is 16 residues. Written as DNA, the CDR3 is TGCAGTGCTAGAGATCCGGGCGGAGGGCGTACAGATACGCAGTATTTT. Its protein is CSARDPGGGRTDTQYF.

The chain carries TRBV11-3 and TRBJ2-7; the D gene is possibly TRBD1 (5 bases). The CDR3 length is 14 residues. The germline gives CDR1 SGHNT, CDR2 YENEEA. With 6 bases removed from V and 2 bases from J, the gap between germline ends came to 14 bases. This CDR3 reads CASRLRGGTYEQYF. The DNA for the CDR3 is TGTGCCAGCAGGCTTAGGGGTGGGACCTACGAGCAGTACTTC.

Here the CDR3 reads CASSSSGRTHNEQFF. CDR3 nucleotides: TGTGCCAGCAGCTCAAGCGGGAGGACCCACAATGAGCAGTTCTTC. This chain uses TRBV7-2 with TRBJ2-1; TRBD2 aligns across 9 bases. The CDR3 sequence is 15 residues long. The V segment lost 4 bases and the J segment 5 bases; nucleotides outside the gene matches: 6. Per the germline V gene, CDR1 is SGHTA and CDR2 is FQGNSA.

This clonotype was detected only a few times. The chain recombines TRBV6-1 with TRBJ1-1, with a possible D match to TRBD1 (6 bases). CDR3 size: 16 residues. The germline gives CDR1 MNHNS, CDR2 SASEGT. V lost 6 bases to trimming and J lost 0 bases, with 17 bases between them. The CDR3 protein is CASRSLPGHMNTEAFF. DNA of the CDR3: TGTGCCAGCAGATCTCTTCCGGGACACATGAACACTGAAGCTTTCTTT.

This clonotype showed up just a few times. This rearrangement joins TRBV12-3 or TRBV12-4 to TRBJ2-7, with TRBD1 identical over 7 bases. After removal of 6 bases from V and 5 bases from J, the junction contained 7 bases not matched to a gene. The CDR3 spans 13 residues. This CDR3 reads CASSRDRVNEQYF. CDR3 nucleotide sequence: TGTGCCAGCAGCCGAGACAGGGTCAACGAGCAGTACTTC.

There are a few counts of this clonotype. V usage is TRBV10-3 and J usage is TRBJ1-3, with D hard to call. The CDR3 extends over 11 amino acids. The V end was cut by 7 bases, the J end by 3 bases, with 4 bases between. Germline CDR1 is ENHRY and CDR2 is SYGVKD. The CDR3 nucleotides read TGTGCCATCACCGGTGGAAACACCATATATTTT. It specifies CAITGGNTIYF.

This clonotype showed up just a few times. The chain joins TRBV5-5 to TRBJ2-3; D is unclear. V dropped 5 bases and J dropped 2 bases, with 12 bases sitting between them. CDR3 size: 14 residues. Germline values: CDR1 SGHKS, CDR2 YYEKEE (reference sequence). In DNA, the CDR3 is TGTGCCAGCAGACTGGACGGCTACACAGATACGCAGTATTTT. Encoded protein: CASRLDGYTDTQYF.

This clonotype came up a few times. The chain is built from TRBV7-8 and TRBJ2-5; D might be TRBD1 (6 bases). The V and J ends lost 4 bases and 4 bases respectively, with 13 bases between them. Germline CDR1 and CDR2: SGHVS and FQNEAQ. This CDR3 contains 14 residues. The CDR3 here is CASSSRRTAETQYF. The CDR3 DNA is TGTGCCAGCAGCTCTAGGAGGACAGCAGAGACCCAGTACTTC.

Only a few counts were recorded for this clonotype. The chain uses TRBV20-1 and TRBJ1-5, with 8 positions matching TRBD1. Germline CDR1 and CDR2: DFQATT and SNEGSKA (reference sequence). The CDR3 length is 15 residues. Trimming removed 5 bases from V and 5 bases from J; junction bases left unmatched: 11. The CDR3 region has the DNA TGCAGTGCTTTAAAACCCACAGGGGGGGATCAGCCCCAGCATTTT. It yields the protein CSALKPTGGDQPQHF.

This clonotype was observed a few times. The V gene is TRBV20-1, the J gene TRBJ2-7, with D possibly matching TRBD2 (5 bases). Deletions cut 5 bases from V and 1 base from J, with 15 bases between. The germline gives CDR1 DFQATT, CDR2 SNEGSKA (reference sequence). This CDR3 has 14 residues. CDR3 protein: CSAYRGQASYEQYF. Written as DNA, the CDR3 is TGCAGTGCTTACCGGGGTCAGGCGTCCTACGAGCAGTACTTC.

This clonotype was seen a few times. In DNA form, the CDR3 reads TGTGCCAGCAGGCGGGCCAGGGGGGACATCTATGGCTACACCTTC. Its protein product is CASRRARGDIYGYTF. The chain carries TRBV27 and TRBJ1-2; 7 positions agree with TRBD1. CDR1 and CDR2 (germline): MNHEY, SMNVEV (reference sequence). The CDR3 runs 15 residues. V was clipped by 6 bases and J by 4 bases; unmatched bases: 11.

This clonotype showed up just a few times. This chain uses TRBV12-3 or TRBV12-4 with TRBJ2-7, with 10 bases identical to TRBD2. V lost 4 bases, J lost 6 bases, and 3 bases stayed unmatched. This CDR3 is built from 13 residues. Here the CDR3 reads CASSSSGSLEQYF. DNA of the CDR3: TGTGCCAGCAGTTCTAGCGGGAGTCTCGAGCAGTACTTC.

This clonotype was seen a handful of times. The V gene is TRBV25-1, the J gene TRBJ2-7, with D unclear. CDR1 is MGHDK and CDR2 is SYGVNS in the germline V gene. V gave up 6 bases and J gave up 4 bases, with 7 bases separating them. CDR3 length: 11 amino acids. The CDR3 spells CASRTVYEQYF. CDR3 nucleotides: TGTGCCAGCAGAACAGTGTACGAGCAGTACTTC.

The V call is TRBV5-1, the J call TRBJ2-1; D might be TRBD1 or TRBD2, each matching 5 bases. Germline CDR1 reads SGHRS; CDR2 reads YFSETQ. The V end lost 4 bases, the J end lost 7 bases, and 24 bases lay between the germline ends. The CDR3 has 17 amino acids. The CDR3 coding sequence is TGCGCCAGCAGCCGCGTTATGAGGGGCCTAAGGGAAAATGAGCAGTTCTTC. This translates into CASSRVMRGLRENEQFF.

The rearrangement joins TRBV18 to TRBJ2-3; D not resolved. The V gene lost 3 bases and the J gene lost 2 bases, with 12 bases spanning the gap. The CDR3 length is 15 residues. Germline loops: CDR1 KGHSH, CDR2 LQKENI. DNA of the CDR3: TGTGCCAGCTCACCGCTAGATACCCTCACAGATACGCAGTATTTT. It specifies CASSPLDTLTDTQYF.

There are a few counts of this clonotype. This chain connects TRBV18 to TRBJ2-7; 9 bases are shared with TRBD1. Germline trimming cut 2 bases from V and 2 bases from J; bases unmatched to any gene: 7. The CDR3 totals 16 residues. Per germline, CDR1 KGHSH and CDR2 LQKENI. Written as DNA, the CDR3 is TGTGCCAGCTCACCATTTGGGACAGGGTTGGCCTACGAGCAGTACTTC. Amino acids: CASSPFGTGLAYEQYF.

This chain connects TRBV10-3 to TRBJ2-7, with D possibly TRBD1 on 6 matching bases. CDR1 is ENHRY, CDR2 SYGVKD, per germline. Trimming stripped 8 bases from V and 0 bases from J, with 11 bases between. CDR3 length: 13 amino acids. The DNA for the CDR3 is TGTGCCATCGCGTACAGGGACTCCTACGAGCAGTACTTC. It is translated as CAIAYRDSYEQYF.

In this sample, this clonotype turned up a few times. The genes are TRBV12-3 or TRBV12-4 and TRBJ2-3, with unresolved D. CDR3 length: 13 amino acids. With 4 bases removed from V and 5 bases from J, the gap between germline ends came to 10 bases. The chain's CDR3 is CASSSAPLDTQYF. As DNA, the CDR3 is TGTGCCAGCAGTTCGGCACCGTTAGATACGCAGTATTTT.

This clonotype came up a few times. The CDR3 loop reads CSASPTRSTAGEQFF. The CDR3 bases are TGCAGTGCTAGTCCCACTAGATCGACGGCTGGTGAGCAGTTCTTC. The J gene is TRBJ2-1, the V gene TRBV20-1; tentatively, D is TRBD2 (5 bases). This CDR3 has 15 residues. CDR1 is DFQATT and CDR2 is SNEGSKA in the germline V gene (reference sequence). Trimming cost V 3 bases and J 9 bases, with 21 bases left between them.